What follows are 17 T cell receptor beta chains derived from one specimen sequenced in a study of CD8 T cells in Susac syndrome. The RNA input was about 0.45 to 1 ug, and it was reverse transcribed with random hexamers. TCRdb passed the immunoSEQ multiplex PCR reads through MiXCR, listing each CDR3 protein once. The sample has about 100,000 distinct CDR3 sequences; around 96% are singletons. The sample comprised CD8+ T cells from PBMCs. These receptors were taken from a human donor with Susac syndrome.

This sequence joins TRBV28 and TRBJ2-7, with D hard to call. V lost 6 bases, J lost 0 bases, and 9 bases lay in between. The CDR3 totals 13 residues. The germline V gene encodes CDR1 MDHEN and CDR2 SYDVKM. CDR3 sequence reads: CASSRSLSYEQYF. Written as DNA, the CDR3 is TGTGCCAGCAGCCGATCCCTCTCCTACGAGCAGTACTTC.

This chain uses TRBV28 with TRBJ1-3, with D uncertain. Trimming cost V 4 bases and J 0 bases, with 4 bases left between them. CDR1 and CDR2 from the germline V gene are MDHEN and SYDVKM. CDR3 length equals 13 residues. The CDR3 nucleotides read TGTGCCAGCAGTTACATCTCTGGAAACACCATATATTTT. Its protein is CASSYISGNTIYF. The whole variable domain, filled in from reference TRBV28 and TRBJ1-3, reads DVKVTQSSRYLVKRTGEKVFLECVQDMDHENMFWYRQDPGLGLRLIYFSYDVKMKEKGDIPEGYSVSREKKERFSLILESASTNQTSMYLCASSYISGNTIYFGEGSWLTVV.

The V call is TRBV15, the J call TRBJ2-7; D is uncertain. V shed 4 bases and J shed 5 bases, with 15 bases lying between them. The CDR3 spans 14 residues. From germline, CDR1 is LNHNV and CDR2 YYDKDF (reference sequence). Here the CDR3 reads CATSTAGRPDEQYF. CDR3 nucleotide sequence: TGTGCCACCAGCACGGCAGGAAGGCCGGACGAGCAGTACTTC.

The chain links TRBV20-1 to TRBJ2-3; 14 nucleotides line up with TRBD2. Germline V lookup: CDR1 DFQATT, CDR2 SNEGSKA (reference sequence). The V and J ends lost 5 bases and 4 bases, in that order; junction bases with no gene match: 2. The CDR3 is 14 residues long. CDR3 sequence reads: CSARGLAGADTQYF. The CDR3 nucleotides read TGCAGTGCTCGGGGACTAGCGGGAGCAGATACGCAGTATTTT.

The chain has TRBV15 and TRBJ2-7; 12 bases align to TRBD2. Trimming at V came to 4 bases and at J to 5 bases, leaving 6 bases not matched to a gene. The CDR3 totals 15 residues. Germline-derived CDR1 and CDR2 are LNHNV and YYDKDF (reference sequence). The CDR3 sequence: CATSTTSGRNHEQYF. CDR3 sequence (DNA): TGTGCCACCAGCACCACTAGCGGGAGGAACCACGAGCAGTACTTC.

CDR3 protein: CASSSWATGQETQYF. The CDR3, as DNA: TGTGCCAGCAGTTCATGGGCGACCGGACAAGAGACCCAGTACTTC. The chain is built from TRBV28 and TRBJ2-5; D call uncertain. Germline lookup yields CDR1 MDHEN and CDR2 SYDVKM. The CDR3 extends over 15 amino acids. Trimming cost V 4 bases and J 2 bases, with 14 bases left between them.

A few counts support this clonotype. Here the CDR3 DNA reads TGTGCCAGCAGCCGGGTATCGGACAGGGGAGCTTTCTTT. As protein: CASSRVSDRGAFF. The chain has TRBV14 and TRBJ1-1; TRBD1 matches 9 bases. The V gene's germline CDR1 is SGHDN and CDR2 FVKESK. The J segment lost 10 bases and the V segment lost 4 bases, leaving 7 bases of the junction unmatched. The CDR3 covers 13 residues.

The chain carries TRBV4-1 and TRBJ2-7; D not resolved. The CDR3 is made up of 14 amino acids. Germline CDR1 MGHRA, CDR2 YSYEKL. The V end lost 0 bases, the J end lost 2 bases, and 8 bases lay between the germline ends. The CDR3 sequence is CASSQEAFAYEQYF. The CDR3 DNA reads as TGCGCCAGCAGCCAAGAGGCATTCGCCTACGAGCAGTACTTC.

CDR3 amino acids: CSVSSVTEAFF. The CDR3 DNA sequence: TGCAGCGTTTCCTCAGTGACTGAAGCTTTCTTT. The chain links TRBV29-1 to TRBJ1-1; no firm D call. Trimming took off 5 bases at V and 5 bases at J, with 9 bases between the two ends. This CDR3 region has 11 residues. Germline V gene sequence: CDR1 SQVTM, CDR2 ANQGSEA.

The J gene is TRBJ2-3, the V gene TRBV5-6; D tentatively fits TRBD1 or TRBD2 (6 bases each). Trimming removed 4 bases at V and 4 bases at J, with 16 bases between. Germline V gene lookup returns CDR1 SGHDT and CDR2 YYEEEE. There are 15 residues in the CDR3. This chain's CDR3 is CASSEGRDIADTQYF. As DNA, the CDR3 is TGTGCCAGCAGCGAGGGGCGGGACATCGCAGATACGCAGTATTTT.

The rearrangement links TRBV24-1 to TRBJ2-7, with a tentative D call TRBD2 (5 bases). V dropped 5 bases and J dropped 0 bases, with 10 bases sitting between them. Germline V lookup: CDR1 KGHDR, CDR2 SFDVKD. The CDR3 contains 14 residues. CDR3 in amino acids: CATSAAGGSYEQYF. The CDR3 bases are TGTGCCACCAGTGCGGCGGGTGGCTCCTACGAGCAGTACTTC.

J is TRBJ2-1 and V is TRBV20-1; TRBD1 aligns across 10 bases. The CDR3 is 12 residues long. CDR1 DFQATT and CDR2 SNEGSKA come from the germline V gene (reference sequence). Trimming took 7 bases from V and 9 from J; bases not matched to a gene: 6. CDR3 nucleotide sequence: TGCAGTGTGGGGACAGGGGAGTTTGAGCAGTTCTTC. Translation gives CSVGTGEFEQFF.

The chain combines TRBV20-1 with TRBJ2-5; no clear D. The CDR3 has 12 amino acids. V was cut by 0 bases and J by 4 bases, with 6 bases left in between. Per germline, CDR1 DFQATT and CDR2 SNEGSKA (reference sequence). CDR3 sequence: CSARDDGETQYF. The CDR3 DNA follows: TGCAGTGCTAGAGATGATGGAGAGACCCAGTACTTC.

V usage is TRBV29-1 and J usage is TRBJ1-2, with 8 bases matching TRBD1. The germline V gene has CDR1 SQVTM and CDR2 ANQGSEA. This CDR3 comprises 14 residues. The trim removed 0 bases at V and 3 bases at J, leaving 3 bases unmatched. In DNA form, the CDR3 reads TGCAGCGTTGAAGATCAACAGGGGGACTATGGCTACACCTTC. It specifies CSVEDQQGDYGYTF.

J is TRBJ2-1 and V is TRBV7-9; 11 bases match TRBD2. The V segment lost 2 bases and the J segment 6 bases; nucleotides outside the gene matches: 6. CDR1 and CDR2 from the germline V gene are SEHNR and FQNEAQ (reference sequence). CDR3 size: 16 residues. This CDR3 reads CASSLSRLAGGNEQFF. The CDR3 nucleotides read TGTGCCAGCAGCTTATCCCGTCTAGCGGGAGGCAATGAGCAGTTCTTC.

The genes are TRBV2 and TRBJ2-7; TRBD1 agrees at 10 bases. The germline V gene has CDR1 SNHLY and CDR2 FYNNEI. The CDR3 has 15 residues. V lost 7 bases to trimming and J lost 3 bases; unmatched junction nucleotides: 9. In nucleotides, the CDR3 is TGTGCCAGCAAAGAGAGGGGACAGGGGCACTACGAGCAGTACTTC. This encodes CASKERGQGHYEQYF.

The chain uses TRBV27 and TRBJ2-1; no clear D gene. This CDR3 has 16 amino acids. V gave up 7 bases and J gave up 10 bases, with 26 bases separating them. CDR1 is MNHEY, CDR2 SMNVEV, per germline (reference sequence). CDR3 DNA sequence: TGTGCCAGCAACCCCTATAGCCCTAAATCGACCTGCGAGCAGTTCTTC. This sequence encodes CASNPYSPKSTCEQFF.